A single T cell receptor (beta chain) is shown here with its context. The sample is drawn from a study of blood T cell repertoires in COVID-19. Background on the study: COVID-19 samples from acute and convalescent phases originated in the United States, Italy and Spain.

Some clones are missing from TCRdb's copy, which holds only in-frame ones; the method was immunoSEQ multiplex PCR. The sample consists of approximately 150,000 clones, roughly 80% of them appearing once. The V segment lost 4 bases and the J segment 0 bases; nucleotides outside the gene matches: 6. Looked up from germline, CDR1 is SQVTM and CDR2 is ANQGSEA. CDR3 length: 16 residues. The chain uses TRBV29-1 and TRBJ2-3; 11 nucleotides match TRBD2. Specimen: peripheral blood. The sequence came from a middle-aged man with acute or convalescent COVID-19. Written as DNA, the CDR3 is TGCAGCGTTGTAAGGGGACTAGCGGAGAGCACAGATACGCAGTATTTT. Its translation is CSVVRGLAESTDTQYF.